This is a list of T cell receptor beta chains from one sample in a study of low-dose radiotherapy and immunotherapy resistance in tumors. MiXCR, run by TCRdb on the reads, gives a single entry per CDR3 protein. The sample lists roughly 54,000 distinct CDR3 sequences; about 23% were seen once. The sample consisted of PBMCs, taken before treatment. The receptors were gathered from a male donor with prostate cancer. Both conserved end residues are part of each CDR3. Each record gives: CDR3 protein, CDR3 DNA, clone size, J gene, V gene, D gene. A D gene is named only where the DNA matches it firmly. Size values are once, few and many counts, or a class for expanded clones, and some rows have none.

CDR3 protein: CASSLQQEGEAEAFF
CDR3 DNA: TGCGCCAGCAGCCTTCAACAGGAAGGAGAAGCTGAAGCTTTCTTT
clone size: few
J gene: TRBJ1-1
V gene: TRBV5-1
D gene: -

CDR3 protein: CASSRTPGTDYQPQHF
CDR3 DNA: TGCGCCAGCAGCCGGACCCCCGGGACAGATTATCAGCCCCAGCATTTT
clone size: many
J gene: TRBJ1-5
V gene: TRBV5-1
D gene: TRBD1

CDR3 protein: CASSLASGGTPSTDTQYF
CDR3 DNA: TGTGCCAGCAGTTTGGCCAGCGGGGGGACTCCTAGCACAGATACGCAGTATTTT
clone size: many
J gene: TRBJ2-3
V gene: TRBV27
D gene: TRBD2

CDR3 protein: CASSPSDRVKAFF
CDR3 DNA: TGTGCCAGCAGCCCATCGGACAGGGTTAAAGCTTTCTTT
clone size: many
J gene: TRBJ1-1
V gene: TRBV9
D gene: TRBD1

CDR3 protein: CASSLAEVNNEQFF
CDR3 DNA: TGTGCCAGCAGCTTAGCGGAGGTAAACAATGAGCAGTTCTTC
clone size: many
J gene: TRBJ2-1
V gene: TRBV7-8
D gene: -

CDR3 protein: CASSLVSSGGVNEQFF
CDR3 DNA: TGCGCCAGCAGCTTGGTCTCTAGCGGGGGGGTGAATGAGCAGTTCTTC
clone size: many
J gene: TRBJ2-1
V gene: TRBV5-1
D gene: TRBD2

CDR3 protein: CASSSRDRAAEQYF
CDR3 DNA: TGTGCCAGCAGCTCCCGGGACAGGGCGGCGGAGCAGTACTTC
clone size: many
J gene: TRBJ2-7
V gene: TRBV7-9
D gene: TRBD1

CDR3 protein: CASSLGQGAPRINEKLFF
CDR3 DNA: TGTGCCAGCAGCTTGGGGCAGGGGGCCCCCCGCATTAATGAAAAACTGTTTTTT
clone size: many
J gene: TRBJ1-4
V gene: TRBV5-5
D gene: TRBD1

CDR3 protein: CASSESGGAGQPQHF
CDR3 DNA: TGCGCCAGCAGTGAGTCAGGCGGGGCCGGTCAGCCCCAGCATTTT
clone size: many
J gene: TRBJ1-5
V gene: TRBV10-2
D gene: -

CDR3 protein: CASSQGQGANEPQHF
CDR3 DNA: TGTGCCAGCAGTCAGGGACAGGGGGCGAATGAGCCCCAGCATTTT
clone size: -
J gene: TRBJ1-5
V gene: TRBV6-2/TRBV6-3
D gene: TRBD1

CDR3 protein: CASMGSGANVLTF
CDR3 DNA: TGTGCCAGCATGGGCTCTGGGGCCAACGTCCTGACTTTC
clone size: -
J gene: TRBJ2-6
V gene: TRBV28
D gene: -

CDR3 protein: CAWSLSGSPTQYF
CDR3 DNA: TGTGCCTGGAGTCTAAGCGGGAGTCCGACCCAGTACTTC
clone size: many
J gene: TRBJ2-5
V gene: TRBV30
D gene: TRBD2

CDR3 protein: CASSGWNIQYF
CDR3 DNA: TGTGCCAGCAGTGGGTGGAACATTCAGTACTTC
clone size: few
J gene: TRBJ2-4
V gene: TRBV2
D gene: -

CDR3 protein: CASSRGGQEGLGTGELFF
CDR3 DNA: TGTGCCAGCAGTCGAGGGGGGCAGGAGGGGCTCGGCACCGGGGAGCTGTTTTTT
clone size: many
J gene: TRBJ2-2
V gene: TRBV6-2/TRBV6-3
D gene: -

CDR3 protein: CASSQVGTIDYNSPLHF
CDR3 DNA: TGTGCCAGCAGCCAAGTCGGGACTATTGACTATAATTCACCCCTCCACTTT
clone size: -
J gene: TRBJ1-6
V gene: TRBV14
D gene: -

CDR3 protein: CASSLVPGSNQPQHF
CDR3 DNA: TGTGCCAGCAGCCTCGTACCAGGGAGCAATCAGCCCCAGCATTTT
clone size: many
J gene: TRBJ1-5
V gene: TRBV27
D gene: -

CDR3 protein: CSAPQGAYGYTF
CDR3 DNA: TGCAGTGCACCACAGGGGGCGTATGGCTACACCTTC
clone size: many
J gene: TRBJ1-2
V gene: TRBV20-1
D gene: TRBD1

CDR3 protein: CASVGSGNTIYF
CDR3 DNA: TGTGCCAGCGTGGGCTCTGGAAACACCATATATTTT
clone size: -
J gene: TRBJ1-3
V gene: TRBV5-3
D gene: -

CDR3 protein: CASSTLYREAKNIQYF
CDR3 DNA: TGTGCCAGTAGTACATTATACAGGGAAGCCAAAAACATTCAGTACTTC
clone size: many
J gene: TRBJ2-4
V gene: TRBV19
D gene: -

CDR3 protein: CASSAGQGATYEQYF
CDR3 DNA: TGTGCCAGCAGCGCAGGACAGGGGGCGACCTACGAGCAGTACTTC
clone size: many
J gene: TRBJ2-7
V gene: TRBV9
D gene: TRBD1

CDR3 protein: CASSFHLADLSYEQYF
CDR3 DNA: TGTGCCAGCAGTTTTCACCTAGCGGACCTCTCCTACGAGCAGTACTTC
clone size: medium-sized
J gene: TRBJ2-7
V gene: TRBV28
D gene: TRBD2

CDR3 protein: CASSSAGTGVYEQYF
CDR3 DNA: TGCGCCAGCAGCTCTGCCGGGACAGGGGTGTACGAGCAGTACTTC
clone size: many
J gene: TRBJ2-7
V gene: TRBV5-1
D gene: TRBD1

CDR3 protein: CSADIAGVTPYNEQFF
CDR3 DNA: TGCAGTGCTGACATAGCGGGAGTCACCCCCTACAATGAGCAGTTCTTC
clone size: many
J gene: TRBJ2-1
V gene: TRBV20-1
D gene: TRBD2

CDR3 protein: CSARGLLAGGETQYF
CDR3 DNA: TGCAGTGCTAGGGGACTATTGGCGGGAGGGGAGACCCAGTACTTC
clone size: -
J gene: TRBJ2-5
V gene: TRBV20-1
D gene: TRBD2

CDR3 protein: CSASDHGSGAQYF
CDR3 DNA: TGCAGTGCCTCGGACCACGGAAGTGGGGCCCAGTACTTC
clone size: many
J gene: TRBJ2-5
V gene: TRBV20-1
D gene: -

CDR3 protein: CASSAGQAPRDTEAFF
CDR3 DNA: TGTGCCAGCAGCGCAGGACAGGCCCCGAGGGACACTGAAGCTTTCTTT
clone size: few
J gene: TRBJ1-1
V gene: TRBV7-9
D gene: TRBD1

CDR3 protein: CSVGVAVGETQYF
CDR3 DNA: TGCAGCGTCGGGGTGGCGGTGGGAGAGACCCAGTACTTC
clone size: many
J gene: TRBJ2-5
V gene: TRBV29-1
D gene: -

CDR3 protein: CASSVSARNEQFF
CDR3 DNA: TGTGCCAGCAGTGTGAGCGCGAGGAATGAGCAGTTCTTC
clone size: few
J gene: TRBJ2-1
V gene: TRBV2
D gene: -

CDR3 protein: CASSIFTGVNQPQHF
CDR3 DNA: TGTGCCAGTAGCATCTTTACAGGGGTTAATCAGCCCCAGCATTTT
clone size: many
J gene: TRBJ1-5
V gene: TRBV19
D gene: TRBD1

CDR3 protein: CASSARAGGADTQYF
CDR3 DNA: TGTGCCAGTAGTGCGCGGGCAGGGGGCGCAGATACGCAGTATTTT
clone size: many
J gene: TRBJ2-3
V gene: TRBV19
D gene: TRBD1

CDR3 protein: CASSQDRAPDTQYF
CDR3 DNA: TGTGCCAGCAGCCAGGACAGGGCCCCAGATACGCAGTATTTT
clone size: -
J gene: TRBJ2-3
V gene: TRBV7-2
D gene: TRBD1

CDR3 protein: CASSSTPGTRNTGELFF
CDR3 DNA: TGTGCCAGCAGCTCAACTCCCGGGACAAGGAACACCGGGGAGCTGTTTTTT
clone size: many
J gene: TRBJ2-2
V gene: TRBV7-8
D gene: -

CDR3 protein: CASSREMTGSGNTIYF
CDR3 DNA: TGCGCCAGCAGCCGAGAAATGACAGGCTCTGGAAACACCATATATTTT
clone size: many
J gene: TRBJ1-3
V gene: TRBV4-1
D gene: -

CDR3 protein: CASTRTGHTGELFFF
CDR3 DNA: -
clone size: few
J gene: TRBJ2-2
V gene: TRBV5-5
D gene: -

CDR3 protein: CASSATSGGTYEQYF
CDR3 DNA: TGTGCCAGCAGCGCGACTAGCGGGGGTACCTACGAGCAGTACTTC
clone size: many
J gene: TRBJ2-7
V gene: TRBV7-2
D gene: TRBD2

CDR3 protein: CASSLAPGGTQETQYF
CDR3 DNA: TGTGCCAGCAGCTTGGCGCCGGGAGGGACACAAGAGACCCAGTACTTC
clone size: many
J gene: TRBJ2-5
V gene: TRBV5-4
D gene: TRBD2

CDR3 protein: CASSLGASGPLRGEQYF
CDR3 DNA: TGTGCCAGCAGTTTAGGAGCTAGCGGGCCGTTAAGGGGCGAGCAGTACTTC
clone size: few
J gene: TRBJ2-7
V gene: TRBV28
D gene: TRBD2

CDR3 protein: CASSEVGTGTNEKLFF
CDR3 DNA: TGTGCCAGCAGTGAAGTTGGGACAGGGACTAATGAAAAACTGTTTTTT
clone size: many
J gene: TRBJ1-4
V gene: TRBV2
D gene: TRBD1

CDR3 protein: CATSEPRQNTGELFF
CDR3 DNA: TGTGCCACCAGTGAACCTAGACAGAACACCGGGGAGCTGTTTTTT
clone size: few
J gene: TRBJ2-2
V gene: TRBV24-1
D gene: -

CDR3 protein: CASTGLDTGNTEAFF
CDR3 DNA: TGTGCCAGCACCGGCCTAGACACAGGGAACACTGAAGCTTTCTTT
clone size: medium-sized
J gene: TRBJ1-1
V gene: TRBV28
D gene: -

CDR3 protein: CASSLAKGPYNEQFF
CDR3 DNA: TGTGCCAGCAGCTTAGCGAAGGGCCCCTACAATGAGCAGTTCTTC
clone size: few
J gene: TRBJ2-1
V gene: TRBV7-2
D gene: -

CDR3 protein: CATTSGSGTDTQYF
CDR3 DNA: TGTGCCACAACTAGCGGGAGCGGGACAGATACGCAGTATTTT
clone size: many
J gene: TRBJ2-3
V gene: TRBV2
D gene: TRBD2

CDR3 protein: CASSLVGEQFF
CDR3 DNA: TGTGCCAGCAGCTTAGTGGGCGAGCAGTTCTTC
clone size: -
J gene: TRBJ2-1
V gene: TRBV7-2
D gene: -

CDR3 protein: CASRPTGRQETQYF
CDR3 DNA: TGTGCCAGCAGACCGACAGGGCGGCAAGAGACCCAGTACTTC
clone size: -
J gene: TRBJ2-5
V gene: TRBV27
D gene: TRBD1

CDR3 protein: CASSVGQLQETQYF
CDR3 DNA: TGTGCCAGCAGCGTTGGGCAGCTCCAAGAGACCCAGTACTTC
clone size: -
J gene: TRBJ2-5
V gene: TRBV9
D gene: -